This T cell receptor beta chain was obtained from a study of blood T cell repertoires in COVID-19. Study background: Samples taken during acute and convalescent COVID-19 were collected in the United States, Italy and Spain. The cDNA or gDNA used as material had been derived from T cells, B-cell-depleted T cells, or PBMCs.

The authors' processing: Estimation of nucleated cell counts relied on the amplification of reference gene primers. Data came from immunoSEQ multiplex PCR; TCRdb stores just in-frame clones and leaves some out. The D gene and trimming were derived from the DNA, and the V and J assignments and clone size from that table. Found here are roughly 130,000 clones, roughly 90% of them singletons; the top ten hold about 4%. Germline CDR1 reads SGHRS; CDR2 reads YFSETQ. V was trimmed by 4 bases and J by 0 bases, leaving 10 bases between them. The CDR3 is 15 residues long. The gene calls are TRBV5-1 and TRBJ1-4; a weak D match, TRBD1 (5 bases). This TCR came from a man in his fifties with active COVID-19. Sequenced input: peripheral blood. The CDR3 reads CASSTGPATNEKLFF. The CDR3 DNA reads TGCGCCAGCAGCACAGGACCGGCAACTAATGAAAAACTGTTTTTT.